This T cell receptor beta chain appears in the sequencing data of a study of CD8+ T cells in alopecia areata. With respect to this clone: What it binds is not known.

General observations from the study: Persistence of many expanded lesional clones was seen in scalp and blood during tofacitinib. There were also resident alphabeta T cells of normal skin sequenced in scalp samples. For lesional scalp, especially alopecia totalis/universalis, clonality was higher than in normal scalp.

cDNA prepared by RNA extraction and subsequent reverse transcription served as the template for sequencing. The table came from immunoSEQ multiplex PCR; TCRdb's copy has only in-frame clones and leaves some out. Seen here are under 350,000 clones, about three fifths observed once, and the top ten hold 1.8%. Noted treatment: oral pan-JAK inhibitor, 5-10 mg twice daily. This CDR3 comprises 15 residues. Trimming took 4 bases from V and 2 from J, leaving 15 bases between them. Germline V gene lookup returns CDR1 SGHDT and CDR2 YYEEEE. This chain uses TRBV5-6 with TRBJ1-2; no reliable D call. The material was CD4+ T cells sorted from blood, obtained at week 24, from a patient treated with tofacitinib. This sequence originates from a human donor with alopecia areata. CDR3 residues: CASSRHPQENYGYTF. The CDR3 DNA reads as TGTGCCAGCAGCCGACACCCTCAGGAGAACTATGGCTACACCTTC. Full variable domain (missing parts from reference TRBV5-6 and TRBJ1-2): DAGVTQSPTHLIKTRGQQVTLRCSPKSGHDTVSWYQQALGQGPQFIFQYYEEEERQRGNFPDRFSGHQFPNYSSELNVNALLLGDSALYLCASSRHPQENYGYTFGSGTRLTVV.